The subject of this entry is one T cell receptor beta chain. This entry belongs to a study of blood T cell repertoires in COVID-19. Data came from immunoSEQ multiplex PCR; TCRdb stores just in-frame clones and leaves some out. The repertoire consists of roughly 250,000 clones, with 88% occurring once and the leading ten covering around 3.1%. Trimming removed 2 bases from V and 4 bases from J, with 14 bases in between. CDR3 size: 15 residues. Per the germline V gene, CDR1 is KGHSH and CDR2 is LQKENI. V usage is TRBV18 and J usage is TRBJ1-1; D remains unclear. The sample comprised PBMCs or T cells enriched from blood (not recorded which). The source of this sequence is a woman between 40 and 50 years old who had been exposed to COVID-19. Written as DNA, the CDR3 is TGTGCCAGCTCACCAGAAGTAGCTGGTGTCACTGAAGCTTTCTTT. It yields the protein CASSPEVAGVTEAFF.